The source of this T cell receptor beta chain is a study of CD8 T cells in ankylosing spondylitis. General study findings and limits: Earlier literature documents some of the motif variants in reactive arthritis synovial fluid and blood.

Comment on this clonotype: The antigen is not known.

Germline-derived CDR1 and CDR2 are SGDLS and YYNGEE. CDR3 length: 15 residues. The V and J ends lost 5 bases and 4 bases respectively, with 18 bases between them. A quantitative 5'-RACE method, one with molecular barcodes, was used to make TCR beta libraries. Each CDR3 protein gets one entry after TCRdb re-called the 5' RACE reads with MiXCR. The repertoire has around 130,000 distinct CDR3 sequences, roughly 6.6% of them found once; the top ten carry 9% to 15%. The chain employs TRBV9 and TRBJ1-2, with a tentative D call TRBD1 (6 bases). The sequenced material came from blood, either unsorted or a sorted T cell fraction (not recorded which). The clonotype originates from a male donor with ankylosing spondylitis or in good health (not recorded which). The CDR3 spells CASSLRAGTPYGYTF. DNA for the CDR3: TGTGCCAGCAGTCTCCGCGCCGGGACACCCTATGGCTACACCTTC.